In this sample, the clone carrying this T cell receptor beta chain turned up many times. Documented time point: pre-sensitization, week 0. As to treatment: therapeutic diphenylcyclopropenone sensitization with weekly scalp DPC. CDR1 is SEHNR and CDR2 is FQNEAQ in the germline V gene (reference sequence). V shed 5 bases, J shed 3 bases, and the junction held 9 bases outside the gene matches. The length of the CDR3 is 15 residues. The sample originates from a study of human T cells and chemical hapten exposure. TCRdb redid the calling of the RACE reads with MiXCR, one entry per CDR3 protein. This table holds a few hundred thousand distinct CDR3 sequences, 5.5% found once.

The sequence was obtained from a woman younger than 30 with alopecia areata. Some clones in this sample may be carry-over from other donors' samples. The sample here was whole blood, taken in connection with sensitization to the hapten diphenylcyclopropenone (DPC). This rearrangement joins TRBV7-9 to TRBJ1-1, with 7 bases identical to TRBD1. CDR3 coding DNA: TGTGCCAGCAGCCGTACAGGGGCGGGAGACACTGAAGCTTTCTTT. It codes for CASSRTGAGDTEAFF.